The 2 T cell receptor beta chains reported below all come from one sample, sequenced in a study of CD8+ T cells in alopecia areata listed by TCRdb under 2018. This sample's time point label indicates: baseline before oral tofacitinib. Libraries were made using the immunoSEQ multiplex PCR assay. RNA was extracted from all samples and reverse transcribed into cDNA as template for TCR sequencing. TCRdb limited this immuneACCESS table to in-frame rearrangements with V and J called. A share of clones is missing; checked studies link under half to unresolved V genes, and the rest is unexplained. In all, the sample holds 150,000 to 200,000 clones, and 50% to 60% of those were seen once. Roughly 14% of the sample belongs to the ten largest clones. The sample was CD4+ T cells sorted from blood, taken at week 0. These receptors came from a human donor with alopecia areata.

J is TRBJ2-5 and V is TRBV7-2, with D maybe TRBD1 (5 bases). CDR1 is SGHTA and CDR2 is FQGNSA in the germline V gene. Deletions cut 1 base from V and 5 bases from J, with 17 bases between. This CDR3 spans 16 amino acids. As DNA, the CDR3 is TGTGCCAGCAGCTTAGTGGGCTCTTCAAACAGGGAGACCCAGTACTTC. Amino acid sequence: CASSLVGSSNRETQYF.

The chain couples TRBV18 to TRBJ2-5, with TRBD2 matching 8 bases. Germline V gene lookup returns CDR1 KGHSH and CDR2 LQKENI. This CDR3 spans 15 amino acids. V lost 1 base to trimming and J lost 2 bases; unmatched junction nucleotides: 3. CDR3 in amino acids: CASSPQAGEQETQYF. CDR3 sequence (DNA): TGTGCCAGCTCACCACAAGCGGGGGAACAAGAGACCCAGTACTTC. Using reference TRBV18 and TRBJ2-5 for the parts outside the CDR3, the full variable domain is NAGVMQNPRHLVRRRGQEARLRCSPMKGHSHVYWYRQLPEEGLKFMVYLQKENIIDESGMPKERFSAEFPKEGPSILRIQQVVRGDSAAYFCASSPQAGEQETQYFGPGTRLLVL.